This T cell receptor beta chain was identified during a study of blood T cell repertoires in COVID-19. During the 2 weeks before they entered the study, exposed participants had met someone with a PCR-confirmed or clinician-diagnosed COVID-19 case. As handled by the study authors: Reference gene primer amplification gave estimated nucleated cell counts. The assay was immunoSEQ multiplex PCR, and TCRdb's table has in-frame clones only and misses some. V and J calls and clone size are copied from that table; D and trimming were computed from the DNA. The table has over 200,000 clones, approximately 89% seen once. The sequenced sample was PBMCs or T cells enriched from blood (not recorded which). The origin of this receptor is a woman in her 30s who had been exposed to COVID-19.

CDR3 protein: CASSEYREKLFF. The DNA of the CDR3 is TGTGCCAGCAGTGAATACAGGGAAAAACTGTTTTTT. The chain recombines TRBV2 with TRBJ1-4; possible D gene TRBD1, 5 bases. V was cut by 2 bases and J by 8 bases, with 6 bases left in between. There are 12 residues in the CDR3. CDR1 is SNHLY, CDR2 FYNNEI, per germline.